The 32 T cell receptor beta chains given below trace back to one sample, sequenced in a study of beta chain features in type 1 diabetes. Study results and caveats: When Type 1 diabetes patients were examined, their TCRB CDR3s proved moderately but significantly shorter in all four CD4+ subsets.

The study reverse transcribed the entire isolated RNA, so it sequenced expressed TCRB transcripts. Data came from immunoSEQ multiplex PCR; TCRdb stores just in-frame clones and leaves some out. The data hold approximately 140,000 clones, with around 9% observed a single time. Their target antigens are unknown. The source material was central memory CD4+ T cells from blood. These receptors all come from a man between 25 and 39 years old with type 1 diabetes.

The V and J genes are TRBV5-1 and TRBJ1-2; 8 bases line up with TRBD1. The V gene end was trimmed by 4 bases and the J gene end by 4 bases; junction bases not matched to a gene: 9. The CDR3 contains 15 residues. CDR1 is SGHRS, CDR2 YFSETQ, per germline. The CDR3, as DNA: TGCGCCAGCAGCGACAGGGGACCCGATCTCTATGGCTACACCTTC. Translated: CASSDRGPDLYGYTF.

About this clone: The same CDR3 arises from other DNA sequences in this sample as well. The chain has TRBV2 and TRBJ2-7; D not certain. Germline V gives CDR1 SNHLY, CDR2 FYNNEI. CDR3 size: 11 residues. Deletions cut 6 bases from V and 1 base from J, with 4 bases between. For the CDR3, the DNA is TGTGCCAGCAGCTATTCCTACGAGCAGTACTTC. This gives the protein CASSYSYEQYF.

This clone was counted only a few times. The genes are TRBV11-2 and TRBJ2-4; D is possibly TRBD2 (5 bases). Per the germline V gene, CDR1 is SGHAT and CDR2 is FQNNGV. The V end lost 5 bases, the J end lost 8 bases, and 13 bases lay between the germline ends. The CDR3 extends over 13 amino acids. CDR3 bases: TGTGCCAGCAGCCAAGTGAAGGGAGACATTCAGTACTTC. This encodes CASSQVKGDIQYF.

This clone was detected a few times. V gene TRBV10-3 combines with J gene TRBJ2-5; 8 bases line up with TRBD1. The CDR3 consists of 15 residues. From germline, CDR1 is ENHRY and CDR2 SYGVKD. J lost 5 bases, V lost 2 bases, and 7 bases had no gene match. CDR3: CAISETDRGRETQYF. CDR3 sequence (DNA): TGTGCCATCAGTGAGACTGACAGGGGCCGGGAGACCCAGTACTTC.

This rearrangement joins TRBV18 to TRBJ2-1; TRBD2 might be the D (6 bases). The germline CDR1 and CDR2 sequences are KGHSH and LQKENI. V lost 3 bases and J 7 bases, leaving 16 bases between the germline ends. The CDR3 runs to 15 residues. The CDR3 here is CASSPPGTPWNEQFF. CDR3 coding DNA: TGTGCCAGCTCACCCCCCGGGACTCCCTGGAATGAGCAGTTCTTC.

V and J are TRBV2 and TRBJ2-2; 7 nucleotides line up with TRBD2. Germline V gives CDR1 SNHLY, CDR2 FYNNEI. Trimming at V came to 6 bases and at J to 0 bases, leaving 16 bases not matched to a gene. This CDR3 contains 19 residues. CDR3 in amino acids: CASRGPDPGGYANTGELFF. In nucleotides, the CDR3 is TGTGCCAGCAGAGGGCCAGACCCGGGGGGATACGCGAACACCGGGGAGCTGTTTTTT.

The V gene is TRBV19, the J gene TRBJ1-3; D remains unclear. V dropped 3 bases and J dropped 3 bases, with 12 bases sitting between them. The germline CDR1 and CDR2 sequences are LNHDA and SQIVND (reference sequence). There are 15 residues in the CDR3. The CDR3 bases are TGTGCCAGTAGTATTCCTACGCGAAGTGGAAACACCATATATTTT. It yields the protein CASSIPTRSGNTIYF.

This clone has just a few counts. The chain has TRBV2 and TRBJ2-2; TRBD1 aligns across 9 bases. The CDR3 runs 16 residues. The V segment lost 4 bases and the J segment 1 base; nucleotides outside the gene matches: 4. Germline CDR1 SNHLY, CDR2 FYNNEI. CDR3 in amino acids: CASSGTGVQNTGELFF. In nucleotides, the CDR3 is TGTGCCAGCAGTGGGACAGGGGTACAGAACACCGGGGAGCTGTTTTTT. The whole variable domain, remainder taken from reference TRBV2 and TRBJ2-2, is EPEVTQTPSHQVTQMGQEVILRCVPISNHLYFYWYRQILGQKVEFLVSFYNNEISEKSEIFDDQFSVERPDGSNFTLKIRSTKLEDSAMYFCASSGTGVQNTGELFFGEGSRLTVL.

This clone was seen more than once but under ten times. The gene calls are TRBV2 and TRBJ1-2; 8 bases are shared with TRBD1. The V gene end was trimmed by 2 bases and the J gene end by 6 bases; junction bases not matched to a gene: 5. This CDR3 is 14 amino acids long. The V gene's germline CDR1 is SNHLY and CDR2 FYNNEI. CDR3 nucleotide sequence: TGTGCCAGCAGTGAAAGACAGGGGACCCATGGCTACACCTTC. It yields the protein CASSERQGTHGYTF. Using reference TRBV2 and TRBJ1-2 for the parts outside the CDR3, the full variable domain is EPEVTQTPSHQVTQMGQEVILRCVPISNHLYFYWYRQILGQKVEFLVSFYNNEISEKSEIFDDQFSVERPDGSNFTLKIRSTKLEDSAMYFCASSERQGTHGYTFGSGTRLTVV.

This clone was detected a few times. The CDR3 sequence: CASSQGSGAGGNEQYF. In DNA, the CDR3 is TGTGCCAGCAGCCAAGGGTCCGGAGCAGGGGGCAACGAGCAGTACTTC. The rearrangement uses TRBV5-4 and TRBJ2-7; 8 positions match TRBD1. The V and J ends lost 4 bases and 5 bases, in that order; junction bases with no gene match: 14. This CDR3 has 16 amino acids. The germline gives CDR1 SGHNT, CDR2 YYREEE (reference sequence).

The chain couples TRBV25-1 to TRBJ2-2, with 9 bases identical to TRBD2. The V and J ends lost 6 bases and 7 bases, in that order; junction bases with no gene match: 12. This CDR3 has 16 residues. Germline CDR1 reads MGHDK; CDR2 reads SYGVNS. CDR3: CASSGLGGGADGELFF. The CDR3 region has the DNA TGTGCCAGCAGCGGGCTGGGCGGGGGGGCCGACGGGGAGCTGTTTTTT.

This clone came up a few times. The DNA for the CDR3 is TGCAGCGCCGTCCGCAGGGTCGAGGATGAGCAGTTCTTC. This translates into CSAVRRVEDEQFF. The chain combines TRBV29-1 with TRBJ2-1, with a possible D match to TRBD1 (5 bases). CDR3 length: 13 residues. Germline CDR1 and CDR2: SQVTM and ANQGSEA. V lost 7 bases and J lost 8, with 18 bases in between.

This clone was detected a few times. The V gene is TRBV4-2, the J gene TRBJ2-2; 11 positions match TRBD2. CDR3 length equals 16 residues. J gave up 6 bases and V 2 bases, and 5 bases lay outside the gene matches. Germline CDR1 LGHNA, CDR2 YNFKEQ. The chain's CDR3 is CASSQNSGGAAGELFF. The CDR3 coding sequence is TGTGCCAGCAGCCAAAATAGCGGGGGGGCAGCCGGGGAGCTGTTTTTT.

The rearrangement joins TRBV28 to TRBJ2-2; perhaps TRBD1 as D (6 bases). This CDR3 contains 12 residues. Per germline, CDR1 MDHEN and CDR2 SYDVKM. The V and J ends lost 5 bases and 7 bases respectively, with 8 bases between them. The CDR3 DNA reads TGTGCCAGCAGTCAGGGGTACGGGGAGCTGTTTTTT. It is translated as CASSQGYGELFF.

This clone appeared a few times. This chain joins TRBV7-9 and TRBJ2-5; D is perhaps TRBD2 (7 bases). The CDR3 runs to 14 residues. CDR1 and CDR2 (germline): SEHNR, FQNEAQ (reference sequence). V shed 5 bases and J shed 5 bases, with 15 bases lying between them. This CDR3 is CASSGRGAVETQYF. CDR3 in DNA: TGTGCCAGCAGCGGTCGGGGGGCTGTGGAGACCCAGTACTTC. Full variable domain (outside the CDR3, taken from reference TRBV7-9 and TRBJ2-5): DTGVSQNPRHKITKRGQNVTFRCDPISEHNRLYWYRQTLGQGPEFLTYFQNEAQLEKSRLLSDRFSAERPKGSFSTLEIQRTEQGDSAMYLCASSGRGAVETQYFGPGTRLLVL.

This clone was observed a few times. This chain connects TRBV6-4 to TRBJ1-1; 7 bases line up with TRBD1. Germline lookup yields CDR1 MRHNA and CDR2 SNTAGT. This CDR3 has 16 amino acids. V shed 6 bases, J shed 3 bases, and the junction held 13 bases outside the gene matches. CDR3 DNA: TGTGCCAGCAGACTAATTACAGGGGAAAGGGACACTGAAGCTTTCTTT. This gives the protein CASRLITGERDTEAFF.

This chain uses TRBV6-1 with TRBJ1-1, with D perhaps matching TRBD1 (5 bases). The V gene lost 0 bases and the J gene lost 4 bases, with 15 bases spanning the gap. The CDR3 totals 16 residues. Germline V gives CDR1 MNHNS, CDR2 SASEGT. In DNA form, the CDR3 reads TGTGCCAGCAGTGAAGCGTTACCGGGACTAGGCACTGAAGCTTTCTTT. The encoded protein is CASSEALPGLGTEAFF.

The chain uses TRBV9 and TRBJ2-3; D call uncertain. CDR3 size: 15 residues. Per germline, CDR1 SGDLS and CDR2 YYNGEE. The ends were cut back, 0 bases at V and 1 base at J, with 9 bases in the middle. The CDR3 DNA reads TGTGCCAGCAGCGTAGACAGTTATGGCACAGATACGCAGTATTTT. Its translation is CASSVDSYGTDTQYF.

The chain couples TRBV6-1 to TRBJ2-7; 12 nucleotides match TRBD1. The CDR3 spans 17 residues. Germline V gene lookup returns CDR1 MNHNS and CDR2 SASEGT. The ends lost 3 bases at V and 5 bases at J; junction bases unmatched: 11. The CDR3 DNA sequence: TGTGCCAGCAGTGACTATCTGGGACAGGGGGCTTCTAACGAGCAGTACTTC. It codes for CASSDYLGQGASNEQYF.

This chain links TRBV7-2 with TRBJ1-5; D gene unclear. This CDR3 comprises 13 residues. Germline CDR1 reads SGHTA; CDR2 reads FQGNSA. V gave up 1 base and J gave up 8 bases, with 9 bases separating them. CDR3 region: CASSLVLREPQHF. The CDR3 region has the DNA TGTGCCAGCAGCTTAGTGTTGCGCGAGCCCCAGCATTTT.

The CDR3 nucleotides read TGTGCCAGCAGTCGAGGTCACGAGCAGTACTTC. It yields the protein CASSRGHEQYF. This sequence joins TRBV25-1 and TRBJ2-7; no reliable D call. CDR1 MGHDK and CDR2 SYGVNS come from the germline V gene. This CDR3 region has 11 residues. V dropped 5 bases and J dropped 5 bases, with 7 bases sitting between them.

The chain joins TRBV18 to TRBJ2-1; no clear D gene. The CDR3 contains 16 residues. Germline V gene lookup returns CDR1 KGHSH and CDR2 LQKENI. The germline V and J ends were trimmed by 2 bases and 0 bases, with 11 bases remaining between them. The CDR3 coding sequence is TGTGCCAGCTCACCAACCACCGGCGGCTCCTACAATGAGCAGTTCTTC. It specifies CASSPTTGGSYNEQFF.

The chain joins TRBV5-6 to TRBJ1-1, with TRBD1 matching over 9 bases. Germline values: CDR1 SGHDT, CDR2 YYEEEE. V was clipped by 4 bases and J by 5 bases; unmatched bases: 6. The CDR3 length is 14 residues. The CDR3 bases are TGTGCCAGCAGCGAACGGGACAGGGAAACTGAAGCTTTCTTT. The encoded protein is CASSERDRETEAFF.

This clone was seen more than once but under ten times. Here the CDR3 reads CASSWGGSYEQYF. The DNA of the CDR3 is TGTGCCAGCAGCTGGGGAGGGTCCTACGAGCAGTACTTC. J is TRBJ2-7 and V is TRBV7-9; TRBD2 aligns across 7 bases. The length of the CDR3 is 13 residues. V shed 4 bases and J 1 base; nucleotides not matched to a gene: 1. Looked up from germline, CDR1 is SEHNR and CDR2 is FQNEAQ (reference sequence). Together with reference TRBV7-9 and TRBJ2-7, the CDR3 gives the full variable domain: DTGVSQNPRHKITKRGQNVTFRCDPISEHNRLYWYRQTLGQGPEFLTYFQNEAQLEKSRLLSDRFSAERPKGSFSTLEIQRTEQGDSAMYLCASSWGGSYEQYFGPGTRLTVT.

With regard to this clone: The sample contains more than one DNA sequence encoding this CDR3. This chain joins TRBV2 and TRBJ2-3, with TRBD2 matching over 7 bases. Germline V CDR1 and CDR2: SNHLY, FYNNEI. This CDR3 is 15 amino acids long. V shed 4 bases, J shed 1 base, and the junction held 5 bases outside the gene matches. The CDR3 sequence: CASSARSGGTDTQYF. The CDR3 DNA reads as TGTGCCAGCAGTGCAAGGAGCGGGGGCACAGATACGCAGTATTTT.

This clone has only a few counts. V and J are TRBV28 and TRBJ1-2; 8 bases match TRBD1. CDR1 is MDHEN, CDR2 SYDVKM, per germline. The CDR3 runs 14 residues. The J segment lost 8 bases and the V segment lost 8 bases, leaving 13 bases of the junction unmatched. The CDR3 DNA follows: TGTGCCAGCGGAATTTTCGACAGGGGTAACGGCTACACCTTC. Protein: CASGIFDRGNGYTF.

The chain links TRBV27 to TRBJ2-7, with 13 bases matching TRBD2. Germline CDR1 reads MNHEY; CDR2 reads SMNVEV (reference sequence). After removal of 5 bases from V and 5 bases from J, the junction contained 9 bases not matched to a gene. The CDR3 sequence is 16 residues long. The CDR3 sequence: CASSPRLAGGTDEQYF. CDR3 bases: TGTGCCAGCAGTCCTAGACTAGCGGGGGGCACCGACGAGCAGTACTTC.

This sequence joins TRBV5-1 and TRBJ2-3; D is unresolved. The germline V and J ends were trimmed by 0 bases and 8 bases, with 10 bases remaining between them. The CDR3 has 13 amino acids. Per germline, CDR1 SGHRS and CDR2 YFSETQ. The CDR3 coding sequence is TGCGCCAGCAGCTTGGAGCCCTCCGGTACGCAGTATTTT. Its translation is CASSLEPSGTQYF.

This clone was counted a few times. Here the CDR3 DNA reads TGCGCCAGCAGCCTGGGGACAGGCGGGGTCGATGAGCAGTTCTTC. Translating it yields CASSLGTGGVDEQFF. This rearrangement joins TRBV5-1 to TRBJ2-1; 8 bases match TRBD1. CDR3 size: 15 residues. Germline V gene lookup returns CDR1 SGHRS and CDR2 YFSETQ. The J segment lost 8 bases and the V segment lost 4 bases, leaving 11 bases of the junction unmatched.

The chain links TRBV12-5 to TRBJ2-2; 8 bases align to TRBD1. In germline, CDR1 is LGHNT, CDR2 FRNRAP. The trim removed 9 bases at V and 5 bases at J, leaving 11 bases unmatched. This CDR3 region has 15 residues. DNA of the CDR3: TGTGCTAGCCGAAAAGGACAGGGTGTTACCGGGGAGCTGTTTTTT. This gives the protein CASRKGQGVTGELFF.

This clone was counted between two and nine times. The same CDR3 arises from other DNA sequences in this sample as well. This chain uses TRBV9 with TRBJ2-3, with 7 bases identical to TRBD1. The V gene end was trimmed by 0 bases and the J gene end by 4 bases; junction bases not matched to a gene: 5. The CDR3 length is 15 residues. In germline, CDR1 is SGDLS, CDR2 YYNGEE. The CDR3 DNA reads TGTGCCAGCAGCGTAGGACGAGGGGGCGCAGATACGCAGTATTTT. Translated, it gives CASSVGRGGADTQYF.

This clone was recorded a few times. The V call is TRBV29-1, the J call TRBJ2-3; 8 bases are shared with TRBD2. The germline V gene encodes CDR1 SQVTM and CDR2 ANQGSEA. Losses at the gene ends were 7 bases for V and 1 base for J; bases not matched to a gene: 4. The CDR3 has 13 amino acids. The CDR3 DNA is TGCAGCGGGAGCGGGGGACGCACAGATACGCAGTATTTT. It yields the protein CSGSGGRTDTQYF.